The 4 T cell receptor beta chains given below trace back to one sample, sequenced in a study of T cells after yellow fever vaccination. TCRdb re-called the 5' RACE reads with MiXCR, one entry per CDR3 protein. The sample has 55,000 or so distinct CDR3 sequences, less than 8% seen once. The sequenced sample was CD8+ T cells not binding an NS4B(214-222) dextramer, sorted from PBMCs, obtained around 45 days after the first yellow fever vaccination. The receptor set was obtained from a man in his late teens or twenties who received the YFV17D yellow fever vaccine.

This clonotype was counted many times. V and J are TRBV7-2 and TRBJ2-3; 11 positions match TRBD2. This CDR3 has 15 residues. The germline V gene encodes CDR1 SGHTA and CDR2 FQGNSA. Trimming removed 4 bases from V and 4 bases from J; junction bases left unmatched: 4. The chain's CDR3 is CASSSTSGGADTQYF. In nucleotides, the CDR3 is TGTGCCAGCAGCTCAACTAGCGGGGGCGCAGATACGCAGTATTTT.

The sample holds a few counts of this clonotype. This chain uses TRBV12-3 or TRBV12-4 with TRBJ2-3, with TRBD2 matching 14 bases. V shed 6 bases and J 2 bases; nucleotides not matched to a gene: 4. CDR3 size: 16 residues. The CDR3 sequence is CASRRTSGGPTDTQYF. As DNA, the CDR3 is TGTGCCAGCAGAAGGACTAGCGGGGGGCCCACAGATACGCAGTATTTT.

This clonotype appeared a few times. The chain recombines TRBV4-1 with TRBJ2-1; D gene unclear. The germline CDR1 and CDR2 sequences are MGHRA and YSYEKL. V was trimmed by 8 bases and J by 8 bases, leaving 19 bases between them. The CDR3 runs to 14 residues. For the CDR3, the DNA is TGCGCCAGCGCCCTGACTCTCCTCTCCGATGAGCAGTTCTTC. Amino acid sequence: CASALTLLSDEQFF.

The chain combines TRBV27 with TRBJ2-3, with TRBD2 matching 10 bases. Unmatched junction bases numbered 9, after V lost 5 bases and J lost 4 bases. Germline assignment: CDR1 MNHEY and CDR2 SMNVEV (reference sequence). CDR3 size: 16 residues. In DNA form, the CDR3 reads TGTGCCAGCAGTAAACGACGTCTAGCGGGGGCAGATACGCAGTATTTT. Its translation: CASSKRRLAGADTQYF.